This T cell receptor (beta chain) originates from a study of blood T cells in healthy people across ages. This clonotype occurred a few times. V was shortened by 4 bases and J by 3 bases, with 16 bases between the two germline ends. The CDR3 has 16 amino acids. Germline CDR1 and CDR2: MGHRA and YSYEKL. Primed by a sample-barcoded 5' primer and a J-beta primer mix, a second PCR proceeded for roughly 6 to 12 cycles. From the 5' RACE reads, TCRdb called clonotypes with MiXCR, one entry per CDR3 protein. The table has roughly 930,000 distinct CDR3 sequences, about 48% seen once. The V call is TRBV4-1, the J call TRBJ2-1, with D perhaps matching TRBD1 (5 bases). The receptor's source is a man aged 25-40 years in good health. Sequenced material: blood. As DNA, the CDR3 is TGCGCCAGCAGCCCGTGGACCGAAGGGGACTACAATGAGCAGTTCTTC. Amino acid sequence: CASSPWTEGDYNEQFF.